The 28 T cell receptor beta chains reported below all come from one sample, sequenced in a study of vaccination effects on CD4 cells after COVID-19 (dated by TCRdb to the early 2020s). To identify antigen-specific CD4+ T cell clonotypes by their expansion, the ViraFEST assay first stimulated PBMC with viral peptide pools and then applied TCR sequencing. After about 9 days of culture, CD4+ T cells were isolated with the EasySep CD4+ T cell isolation kit. Healthy vaccine recipients had no prior SARS-CoV-2 infection, confirmed by negative nucleocapsid antibodies before and after vaccination. Their specific antigens are unknown. Libraries were prepared through the immunoSEQ multiplex PCR assay. TCRdb took over this immuneACCESS table, retaining in-frame rearrangements with V and J assigned. Such tables are incomplete; in checked studies, under half of the missing clones stem from an unresolved V gene, and the remainder is unexplained. The table for this sample lists fewer than 55,000 clones; roughly 79% of them were counted only once. The ten largest clones add up to 5% to 7% of the sample.

Source: CD4+ T cells from PBMCs cultured with HCoV-OC43 spike peptides, taken before COVID-19 vaccination. What the cell subset or site label conveys for this sample: HCoV-OC43 spike overlapping peptide pool stimulation. Receptors were obtained from a human donor who received a COVID-19 vaccine.

This chain joins TRBV4-1 and TRBJ1-1, with 7 bases lining up with TRBD1. The junction had 7 bases not matched to a gene; V was cut back by 4 bases and J by 2 bases. The CDR3 is made up of 15 amino acids. In germline, CDR1 is MGHRA, CDR2 YSYEKL. CDR3 residues: CASSRTGTANTEAFF. The CDR3 DNA reads TGCGCCAGCAGCCGAACCGGGACAGCCAACACTGAAGCTTTCTTT.

This clone was seen a single time. The rearrangement links TRBV28 to TRBJ2-2; a possible D gene is TRBD2 (6 bases). The germline V and J ends were trimmed by 6 bases and 3 bases, with 11 bases remaining between them. The CDR3 is 14 amino acids. Per germline, CDR1 MDHEN and CDR2 SYDVKM. As DNA, the CDR3 is TGTGCCAGCAGGCCGGGACTGGACACCGGGGAGCTGTTTTTT. This sequence encodes CASRPGLDTGELFF.

The count of this clone is one. The chain's CDR3 is CASSPTVSNEKLFF. CDR3 in DNA: TGTGCCAGCAGCCCGACAGTTTCTAATGAAAAACTGTTTTTT. This chain uses TRBV27 with TRBJ1-4; D is possibly TRBD1 (5 bases). Looked up from germline, CDR1 is MNHEY and CDR2 is SMNVEV (reference sequence). The CDR3 runs to 14 residues. V was trimmed by 6 bases and J by 3 bases, leaving 11 bases between them.

The V and J genes are TRBV28 and TRBJ1-2; D unresolved. The CDR3 length is 12 residues. Trimming pared 7 bases from V and 4 bases from J, leaving 10 bases between. Germline V gives CDR1 MDHEN, CDR2 SYDVKM. CDR3 nucleotide sequence: TGTGCCAGCAAATTAACGGGCTATGGCTACACCTTC. Its translation is CASKLTGYGYTF.

CDR3 protein: CASSLWADSLANYGYTF. The CDR3 region has the DNA TGTGCCAGCAGCCTGTGGGCTGACAGTTTAGCTAACTATGGCTACACCTTC. V is TRBV6-4 and J is TRBJ1-2; perhaps TRBD1 as D (5 bases). The V gene's germline CDR1 is MRHNA and CDR2 SNTAGT. CDR3 length: 17 residues. Trimming removed 6 bases at V and 0 bases at J, with 20 bases between.

V and J are TRBV7-8 and TRBJ2-1; D not resolved. This CDR3 comprises 14 residues. The V end lost 5 bases, the J end lost 4 bases, and 12 bases lay between the germline ends. The germline gives CDR1 SGHVS, CDR2 FQNEAQ. In DNA form, the CDR3 reads TGTGCCAGCAGCCCAAAAGACCAGTACAATGAGCAGTTCTTC. Translation gives CASSPKDQYNEQFF.

This sequence joins TRBV5-8 and TRBJ2-4, with a weak D call TRBD2 (5 bases). Trimming shortened V by 4 bases and J by 8 bases, and 19 bases separated the two germline ends. CDR1 and CDR2 (germline): SGHTS, YDEGEE. The CDR3 covers 15 residues. CDR3 sequence (DNA): TGTGCCAGCAGCCCCGACGAGGGCCCCGGGGACATTCAGTACTTC. This gives the protein CASSPDEGPGDIQYF.

J is TRBJ1-2 and V is TRBV19; 7 nucleotides match TRBD1. Germline V gene lookup returns CDR1 LNHDA and CDR2 SQIVND (reference sequence). After removal of 4 bases from V and 6 bases from J, the junction contained 11 bases not matched to a gene. The CDR3 length is 15 residues. CDR3 sequence reads: CASSKGTVITHGYTF. CDR3 DNA sequence: TGTGCCAGTAGTAAGGGGACAGTCATCACCCATGGCTACACCTTC. Based on the CDR3 plus reference TRBV19 and TRBJ1-2, the full variable domain is DGGITQSPKYLFRKEGQNVTLSCEQNLNHDAMYWYRQDPGQGLRLIYYSQIVNDFQKGDIAEGYSVSREKKESFPLTVTSAQKNPTAFYLCASSKGTVITHGYTFGSGTRLTVV.

This chain links TRBV4-1 with TRBJ1-3; D unclear. V was clipped by 5 bases and J by 1 base, with 6 bases between them. The CDR3 has 13 residues. The germline V gene has CDR1 MGHRA and CDR2 YSYEKL. For the CDR3, the DNA is TGCGCCAGCAGCGAGGGTTCTGGAAACACCATATATTTT. The encoded protein is CASSEGSGNTIYF.

V gene TRBV3-1 (or the pseudogene TRBV3-2) combines with J gene TRBJ1-4; unclear D gene. The ends were cut back, 1 base at V and 6 bases at J, with 18 bases in the middle. Germline V gene data show CDR1 as LGHDT and CDR2 as YNNKEL (reference sequence). CDR3 length equals 17 residues. The CDR3 DNA sequence: TGTGCCAGCAGCCAAGGTAGGACCCGAGGATTTTATGAAAAACTGTTTTTT. Amino acids: CASSQGRTRGFYEKLFF.

This chain joins TRBV6-1 and TRBJ1-5, with 10 bases lining up with TRBD1. Germline V gene sequence: CDR1 MNHNS, CDR2 SASEGT. The CDR3 consists of 16 residues. V was clipped by 4 bases and J by 0 bases; unmatched bases: 3. CDR3 loop: CASSAGTGASNQPQHF. The CDR3 region has the DNA TGTGCCAGCAGTGCCGGGACAGGGGCTAGCAATCAGCCCCAGCATTTT.

J is TRBJ1-3 and V is TRBV2; D not certain. There are 13 residues in the CDR3. V lost 6 bases, J lost 4 bases, and 10 bases lay in between. Germline-derived CDR1 and CDR2 are SNHLY and FYNNEI. Here the CDR3 DNA reads TGTGCCAGCAGAATCGGTGCGGGAAACACCATATATTTT. Its translation: CASRIGAGNTIYF.

This sequence joins TRBV5-8 and TRBJ1-1, with D possibly TRBD1 on 6 matching bases. Looked up from germline, CDR1 is SGHTS and CDR2 is YDEGEE. This CDR3 has 18 residues. V lost 0 bases and J lost 7, with 25 bases in between. Here the CDR3 reads CASSLAILSPTGRSEAFF. CDR3 DNA sequence: TGTGCCAGCAGCTTGGCCATATTAAGCCCAACAGGGAGAAGTGAAGCTTTCTTT. The whole variable domain, remainder taken from reference TRBV5-8 and TRBJ1-1, is EAGVTQSPTHLIKTRGQQATLRCSPISGHTSVYWYQQALGLGLQFLLWYDEGEERNRGNFPPRFSGRQFPNYSSELNVNALELEDSALYLCASSLAILSPTGRSEAFFGQGTRLTVV.

The CDR3 reads CASSATGQGDQPQHF. DNA of the CDR3: TGTGCCAGTAGCGCCACAGGACAGGGCGATCAGCCCCAGCATTTT. This rearrangement joins TRBV19 to TRBJ1-5; 8 nucleotides match TRBD1. The CDR3 loop spans 15 amino acids. Per germline, CDR1 LNHDA and CDR2 SQIVND (reference sequence). Trimming at V came to 6 bases and at J to 5 bases, leaving 9 bases not matched to a gene. Combining the CDR3 with reference TRBV19 and TRBJ1-5 gives the whole variable domain DGGITQSPKYLFRKEGQNVTLSCEQNLNHDAMYWYRQDPGQGLRLIYYSQIVNDFQKGDIAEGYSVSREKKESFPLTVTSAQKNPTAFYLCASSATGQGDQPQHFGDGTRLSIL.

The chain combines TRBV9 with TRBJ2-5; 7 bases line up with TRBD1. The CDR3 sequence is 14 residues long. The ends lost 0 bases at V and 4 bases at J; junction bases unmatched: 3. Germline-derived CDR1 and CDR2 are SGDLS and YYNGEE. The CDR3 coding sequence is TGTGCCAGCAGCGTAGCTAACAGGGGAGAGACCCAGTACTTC. Its translation: CASSVANRGETQYF. Combining the CDR3 with reference TRBV9 and TRBJ2-5 gives the whole variable domain DSGVTQTPKHLITATGQRVTLRCSPRSGDLSVYWYQQSLDQGLQFLIQYYNGEERAKGNILERFSAQQFPDLHSELNLSSLELGDSALYFCASSVANRGETQYFGPGTRLLVL.

The chain is built from TRBV6-5 and TRBJ1-1; no definite D call. The CDR3 covers 13 residues. CDR1 and CDR2 from the germline V gene are MNHEY and SVGAGI. Trimming removed 1 base from V and 1 base from J, with 4 bases in between. The CDR3 protein is CASSYWENTEAFF. In DNA form, the CDR3 reads TGTGCCAGCAGTTACTGGGAGAACACTGAAGCTTTCTTT.

The V gene is TRBV10-1, the J gene TRBJ2-2, with D hard to call. Germline CDR1 and CDR2: WNHNN and SYGVQD (reference sequence). The CDR3 runs 12 residues. Trimming removed 5 bases at V and 6 bases at J, with 7 bases between. The CDR3 region has the DNA TGCGCCAGCAGTCCTGGGGCCGGGGAGCTGTTTTTT. This sequence encodes CASSPGAGELFF.

This chain links TRBV7-9 with TRBJ2-1, with D possibly matching TRBD2 (6 bases). CDR1 and CDR2 from the germline V gene are SEHNR and FQNEAQ (reference sequence). The CDR3 consists of 16 residues. V was pared by 4 bases and J by 0 bases, with 13 bases between. CDR3 region: CASSSRGGSSYNEQFF. The DNA for the CDR3 is TGTGCCAGCAGCTCGAGGGGAGGCAGCTCCTACAATGAGCAGTTCTTC.

The chain uses TRBV24-1 and TRBJ1-2; no reliable D call. V lost 3 bases to trimming and J lost 8 bases, with 18 bases between them. Germline CDR1 is KGHDR and CDR2 is SFDVKD. CDR3 length: 15 residues. The CDR3 region is CATSDQDAIVGGYTF. CDR3 in DNA: TGTGCCACCAGTGATCAAGATGCTATTGTTGGGGGCTACACCTTC.

This clone came up once. The genes are TRBV5-1 and TRBJ2-3; D possibly corresponds to TRBD2 (6 bases). The V and J ends lost 0 bases and 1 base respectively, with 9 bases between them. This CDR3 contains 15 residues. Germline lookup yields CDR1 SGHRS and CDR2 YFSETQ. In nucleotides, the CDR3 is TGCGCCAGCAGCTTGGGGCCGGGGGGCACAGATACGCAGTATTTT. Its protein is CASSLGPGGTDTQYF.

The genes are TRBV2 and TRBJ1-1; D call uncertain. The V end was cut by 3 bases, the J end by 0 bases, with 8 bases between. The CDR3 consists of 14 residues. CDR1 is SNHLY and CDR2 is FYNNEI in the germline V gene. This CDR3 is CASSEWQMNTEAFF. Written as DNA, the CDR3 is TGTGCCAGCAGTGAGTGGCAGATGAACACTGAAGCTTTCTTT.

The chain carries TRBV18 and TRBJ2-3; D ambiguous. Trimming stripped 3 bases from V and 3 bases from J, with 13 bases between. The V gene's germline CDR1 is KGHSH and CDR2 LQKENI. CDR3 size: 15 residues. The CDR3 nucleotides are TGTGCCAGCTCACCCGTTTCGGGCTCAACAGATACGCAGTATTTT. This gives the protein CASSPVSGSTDTQYF.

The chain recombines TRBV24-1 with TRBJ1-1, with a tentative D call TRBD1 (5 bases). The CDR3 extends over 13 amino acids. V was clipped by 4 bases and J by 5 bases, with 10 bases between them. Germline CDR1 and CDR2: KGHDR and SFDVKD. In DNA form, the CDR3 reads TGTGCCACCAGTGAGCGACGGGGGACTGAAGCTTTCTTT. This codes for CATSERRGTEAFF.

The V gene is TRBV7-9, the J gene TRBJ1-2, with D tentatively TRBD1 (6 bases). Germline V CDR1 and CDR2: SEHNR, FQNEAQ (reference sequence). V was cut by 3 bases and J by 8 bases, with 13 bases left in between. The CDR3 loop spans 13 amino acids. CDR3 in amino acids: CASSFSGASGYTF. The CDR3, as DNA: TGTGCCAGCAGCTTTTCAGGGGCCTCCGGCTACACCTTC. The full variable domain, with the rest looked up from reference TRBV7-9 and TRBJ1-2, is DTGVSQNPRHKITKRGQNVTFRCDPISEHNRLYWYRQTLGQGPEFLTYFQNEAQLEKSRLLSDRFSAERPKGSFSTLEIQRTEQGDSAMYLCASSFSGASGYTFGSGTRLTVV.

V is TRBV19 and J is TRBJ2-7; the D call may be TRBD1 or TRBD2 (5 bases each). V was shortened by 3 bases and J by 3 bases, with 15 bases between the two germline ends. There are 15 residues in the CDR3. Germline loops: CDR1 LNHDA, CDR2 SQIVND (reference sequence). The CDR3 here is CASSISAGGYYEQYV. The CDR3 bases are TGTGCCAGTAGTATTAGTGCTGGGGGATACTACGAGCAGTACGTC.

V is TRBV24-1 and J is TRBJ2-1, with 10 bases fitting TRBD1. The CDR3 runs to 18 residues. Germline CDR1 KGHDR, CDR2 SFDVKD. V trimming: 4 bases; J trimming: 8 bases; junction bases outside the gene matches: 16. CDR3 loop: CATSDPNPRDRGSHEQFF. CDR3 nucleotides: TGTGCCACCAGTGACCCAAACCCCAGGGACAGGGGAAGTCATGAGCAGTTCTTC.

A single count supports this clone. J is TRBJ2-5 and V is TRBV10-3; 7 bases match TRBD2. The CDR3 is 15 amino acids. V was pared by 4 bases and J by 5 bases, with 10 bases of the junction left unmatched. Germline assignment: CDR1 ENHRY and CDR2 SYGVKD. CDR3: CAISVGGGTLETQYF. In DNA, the CDR3 is TGTGCCATCAGTGTTGGGGGGGGGACGTTGGAGACCCAGTACTTC.

The rearrangement uses TRBV6-2 or TRBV6-3 and TRBJ2-5, with D maybe TRBD1 (5 bases). The CDR3 is made up of 15 amino acids. In germline, CDR1 is MNHEY, CDR2 SVGEGT. The V end lost 2 bases, the J end lost 1 base, and 11 bases lay between the germline ends. The DNA for the CDR3 is TGTGCCAGCAGTTACGACAGTTCGGGCCAAGAGACCCAGTACTTC. This encodes CASSYDSSGQETQYF.